One sample yielded the 16 T cell receptor beta chains listed below, sequenced in a study of T-cell reconstitution after alpha-beta-depleted transplantation in children. The authors prepared the TCRbeta library with unique molecular identifiers. TCRdb reprocessed the PCR reads with MiXCR, giving one entry per CDR3 protein. The sample includes some 840,000 distinct CDR3 sequences, approximately 15% seen only once; the top ten take around 5.3%. The sample was PBMCs, mostly from graft donor cells, taken 360 days after TCRalphabeta/CD19-depleted stem cell transplant. The receptors here all came from a male patient between 10 and 17 years old who had a stem cell transplant for acute lymphoblastic leukemia, so the T cells may come from the graft donor.

This chain links TRBV6-5 with TRBJ2-3; TRBD2 matches at 12 bases. The ends lost 2 bases at V and 2 bases at J; junction bases unmatched: 5. The CDR3 sequence is 17 residues long. The V gene's germline CDR1 is MNHEY and CDR2 SVGAGI. The CDR3 DNA follows: TGTGCCAGCAGTTACCCGACTAGCGGGAGATTCACAGATACGCAGTATTTT. This sequence encodes CASSYPTSGRFTDTQYF.

This sequence joins TRBV9 and TRBJ2-5, with 10 bases matching TRBD1. CDR1 and CDR2 (germline): SGDLS, YYNGEE. The CDR3 runs to 13 residues. The ends lost 3 bases at V and 7 bases at J; junction bases unmatched: 3. The CDR3 DNA reads TGTGCCAGCAGCGGGACAGGGGGATGGACCCAGTACTTC. As protein: CASSGTGGWTQYF. The full variable domain, with the rest looked up from reference TRBV9 and TRBJ2-5, is DSGVTQTPKHLITATGQRVTLRCSPRSGDLSVYWYQQSLDQGLQFLIQYYNGEERAKGNILERFSAQQFPDLHSELNLSSLELGDSALYFCASSGTGGWTQYFGPGTRLLVL.

This clonotype was detected only a few times. V is TRBV29-1 and J is TRBJ1-2; D is ambiguous. The CDR3 spans 11 residues. Trimming removed 5 bases from V and 6 bases from J, with 10 bases in between. Germline loops: CDR1 SQVTM, CDR2 ANQGSEA. The CDR3 is CSVLKPNGYTF. Here the CDR3 DNA reads TGCAGCGTTCTGAAGCCGAATGGCTACACCTTC.

The CDR3 DNA reads as TGCGCCAGCAGCTTGGCCGGAGTATACTCCTACAATGAGCAGTTCTTC. Protein sequence: CASSLAGVYSYNEQFF. The chain uses TRBV5-1 and TRBJ2-1; D ambiguous. This CDR3 has 16 amino acids. Germline V gene data show CDR1 as SGHRS and CDR2 as YFSETQ. V was clipped by 0 bases and J by 0 bases, with 10 bases between them.

V gene TRBV5-1 combines with J gene TRBJ2-7; 8 positions agree with TRBD1. The length of the CDR3 is 16 residues. The junction had 12 bases not matched to a gene; V was cut back by 5 bases and J by 2 bases. CDR1 is SGHRS, CDR2 YFSETQ, per germline. CDR3: CASRPGTGMLPYEQYF. The DNA for the CDR3 is TGCGCCAGCAGACCCGGGACAGGCATGCTCCCCTACGAGCAGTACTTC.

The chain carries TRBV4-3 and TRBJ2-1; no clear D. The V gene's germline CDR1 is LGHNA and CDR2 YSLEER. V was pared by 0 bases and J by 9 bases, with 15 bases between. There are 15 residues in the CDR3. This CDR3 reads CASSQEVSPASEQFF. The CDR3 DNA reads as TGCGCCAGCAGCCAAGAGGTTTCGCCCGCGAGTGAGCAGTTCTTC.

This clonotype was detected a few times. The J gene is TRBJ2-2, the V gene TRBV5-1, with 11 bases aligning to TRBD2. The CDR3 sequence is 19 residues long. V shed 4 bases and J 0 bases; nucleotides not matched to a gene: 11. The V gene's germline CDR1 is SGHRS and CDR2 YFSETQ. The CDR3 DNA sequence: TGCGCCAGCAGCCTAAGACTAGCGGGAAAGATCGCGAACACCGGGGAGCTGTTTTTT. Its translation is CASSLRLAGKIANTGELFF.

This chain uses TRBV7-9 with TRBJ1-5, with 7 bases fitting TRBD1. The germline CDR1 and CDR2 sequences are SEHNR and FQNEAQ (reference sequence). With 1 base clipped from V and 1 base from J, the junction kept 4 bases outside the gene matches. CDR3 length equals 16 residues. As DNA, the CDR3 is TGTGCCAGCAGCTTAGAGGGGGCAGTGAGCAATCAGCCCCAGCATTTT. It specifies CASSLEGAVSNQPQHF.

This clonotype was observed at least ten times. The CDR3 reads CAISAGTLSTDTQYF. The CDR3 DNA follows: TGTGCCATCAGCGCAGGGACTCTGAGCACAGATACGCAGTATTTT. The chain combines TRBV10-3 with TRBJ2-3, with D perhaps matching TRBD2 (6 bases). This CDR3 contains 15 residues. The V end was cut by 6 bases, the J end by 0 bases, with 13 bases between. CDR1 is ENHRY and CDR2 is SYGVKD in the germline V gene.

Many counts were recorded for this clonotype. The genes are TRBV29-1 and TRBJ1-5; 8 positions match TRBD1. V dropped 5 bases and J dropped 3; count of bases not matched to a gene: 15. Germline CDR1 SQVTM, CDR2 ANQGSEA. The CDR3 loop spans 17 amino acids. Here the CDR3 DNA reads TGCAGCGTTCCCCAGGGAGGACAGGGAGGTCCCAATCAGCCCCAGCATTTT. Its translation: CSVPQGGQGGPNQPQHF. Combining the CDR3 with reference TRBV29-1 and TRBJ1-5 gives the whole variable domain SAVISQKPSRDICQRGTSLTIQCQVDSQVTMMFWYRQQPGQSLTLIATANQGSEATYESGFVIDKFPISRPNLTFSTLTVSNMSPEDSSIYLCSVPQGGQGGPNQPQHFGDGTRLSIL.

This clonotype turned up a few times. The genes are TRBV29-1 and TRBJ2-2, with unresolved D. The CDR3 is 15 residues long. V shed 6 bases and J shed 2 bases, with 16 bases lying between them. CDR1 is SQVTM and CDR2 is ANQGSEA in the germline V gene. The CDR3 region is CSVARADTNTGELFF. The CDR3 DNA reads as TGCAGCGTCGCACGGGCGGATACAAACACCGGGGAGCTGTTTTTT.

A few counts support this clonotype. The gene calls are TRBV4-1 and TRBJ2-7; TRBD2 matches at 12 bases. V was clipped by 4 bases and J by 2 bases; unmatched bases: 6. Germline V CDR1 and CDR2: MGHRA, YSYEKL. The CDR3 runs 16 residues. CDR3 bases: TGCGCCAGCAGCCTCGGGACTAGCGGGTTGACCTACGAGCAGTACTTC. The encoded protein is CASSLGTSGLTYEQYF.

CDR3 protein: CASSDSIWAGTYEQYF. The CDR3 DNA reads TGTGCCAGCAGTGATTCTATCTGGGCGGGTACCTACGAGCAGTACTTC. This chain links TRBV6-1 with TRBJ2-7; D may be TRBD2 (5 bases). V shed 3 bases and J shed 2 bases, with 17 bases lying between them. This CDR3 has 16 amino acids. Germline CDR1 reads MNHNS; CDR2 reads SASEGT.

This clonotype was seen only a few times. V and J are TRBV6-2 or TRBV6-3 and TRBJ2-2, with TRBD1 identical over 8 bases. V was clipped by 6 bases and J by 4 bases; unmatched bases: 7. The length of the CDR3 is 15 residues. Germline CDR1 is MNHEY and CDR2 is SVGEGT. DNA for the CDR3: TGTGCCAGCAGGGGCTACAGGGGGAGCACCGGGGAGCTGTTTTTT. This sequence encodes CASRGYRGSTGELFF.

This chain uses TRBV12-3 or TRBV12-4 with TRBJ2-1; 13 bases map to TRBD2. After removal of 7 bases from V and 9 bases from J, the junction contained 9 bases not matched to a gene. The CDR3 length is 15 residues. The CDR3 DNA sequence: TGTGCCAGCACCTCAGGACTAGCGGGAGAAGCTGAGCAGTTCTTC. This translates into CASTSGLAGEAEQFF.

The sample holds a few counts of this clonotype. The chain recombines TRBV27 with TRBJ1-5; D gene ambiguous. The V gene lost 2 bases and the J gene lost 9 bases, with 17 bases spanning the gap. CDR3 length: 15 residues. CDR1 and CDR2 (germline): MNHEY, SMNVEV (reference sequence). CDR3 in amino acids: CASSLLDPRTWPQHF. The CDR3, as DNA: TGTGCCAGCAGTTTACTGGACCCCCGTACTTGGCCCCAGCATTTT.